The 12 T cell receptor beta chains given below trace back to one sample, sequenced in a study of neurological immune-mediated disorders. TCRdb called the 5' RACE reads again in MiXCR, with one record for every CDR3 protein. The table records some 41,000 distinct CDR3 sequences, about 14% of them present only once. The sequencing input was CD4+ T cells from blood. The receptors were sampled from an older woman with HTLV-1-associated myelopathy (HAM/TSP).

This clonotype showed up many times. A junction boundary mismatches the germline segment, possibly from a read error. This CDR3 is CASTQTPWGEQYF. CDR3 sequence (DNA): TGTGCCAGCACCCAAACCCCGTGGGGCGAGCAGTACTTC. This chain joins TRBV3-1 and TRBJ2-7; no clear D gene. The germline V gene encodes CDR1 LGHDT and CDR2 YNNKEL (reference sequence). This CDR3 region has 13 residues.

There are many counts of this clonotype. The chain carries TRBV5-1 and TRBJ2-1; D ambiguous. This CDR3 is 13 amino acids long. The V and J ends lost 0 bases and 1 base respectively, with 2 bases between them. The germline V gene encodes CDR1 SGHRS and CDR2 YFSETQ. Here the CDR3 DNA reads TGCGCCAGCAGCTTGGAATCCTACAATGAGCAGTTCTTC. Translated, it gives CASSLESYNEQFF. Drawing the rest from reference TRBV5-1 and TRBJ2-1, the complete variable domain is KAGVTQTPRYLIKTRGQQVTLSCSPISGHRSVSWYQQTPGQGLQFLFEYFSETQRNKGNFPGRFSGRQFSNSRSEMNVSTLELGDSALYLCASSLESYNEQFFGPGTRLTVL.

This clonotype was recorded at least ten times. The CDR3 is CASGRDTQETQYF. The CDR3 coding sequence is TGTGCTAGTGGCCGGGACACACAAGAGACCCAGTACTTC. The chain combines TRBV12-5 with TRBJ2-5, with D maybe TRBD1 (6 bases). Trimming removed 6 bases at V and 2 bases at J, with 10 bases between. Germline V gene sequence: CDR1 LGHNT, CDR2 FRNRAP. This CDR3 contains 13 residues.

Of note for this clonotype: A much larger clone sits a single nucleotide away, making a read error possible. The genes are TRBV5-1 and TRBJ1-2; D is unclear. The V gene lost 4 bases and the J gene lost 8 bases, with 30 bases spanning the gap. From germline, CDR1 is SGHRS and CDR2 YFSETQ. This CDR3 contains 18 residues. The CDR3 protein is CASSVFGVPAQDFGGYTF. CDR3 sequence (DNA): TGCGCCAGCAGCGTGTTTGGGGTCCCCGCTCAAGACTTCGGGGGCTACACCTTC.

Ten or more counts support this clonotype. V and J are TRBV9 and TRBJ1-2; tentative D call: TRBD1 (6 bases). The V and J ends lost 0 bases and 0 bases respectively, with 18 bases between them. Looked up from germline, CDR1 is SGDLS and CDR2 is YYNGEE. CDR3 size: 18 residues. The CDR3 loop is CASSVDALGAQSNYGYTF. The CDR3 bases are TGTGCCAGCAGCGTAGATGCTTTGGGGGCTCAGTCTAACTATGGCTACACCTTC.

This clonotype was detected many times. The chain recombines TRBV18 with TRBJ1-2; 10 bases fit TRBD1. The CDR3 is 16 residues long. The J segment lost 2 bases and the V segment lost 0 bases, leaving 3 bases of the junction unmatched. Germline lookup yields CDR1 KGHSH and CDR2 LQKENI. The CDR3 here is CASSPPGQGTNYGYTF. The CDR3 bases are TGTGCCAGCTCACCACCGGGACAGGGGACAAACTATGGCTACACCTTC.

This clonotype was observed at least ten times. The genes are TRBV5-1 and TRBJ2-7; 8 bases are a match to TRBD1. The CDR3 length is 15 residues. Germline V gene sequence: CDR1 SGHRS, CDR2 YFSETQ. The junction had 9 bases not matched to a gene; V was cut back by 0 bases and J by 7 bases. CDR3 protein: CASSLDLTGVREQYF. CDR3 nucleotide sequence: TGCGCCAGCAGCTTGGATTTGACAGGGGTTAGGGAGCAGTACTTC.

The chain links TRBV5-1 to TRBJ1-1; D perhaps matches TRBD1 (5 bases). The CDR3 covers 17 residues. Trimming removed 0 bases at V and 5 bases at J, with 20 bases between. Germline lookup yields CDR1 SGHRS and CDR2 YFSETQ. CDR3 sequence: CASSLVLGRRSLTEAFF. In DNA, the CDR3 is TGCGCCAGCAGCTTGGTATTGGGGCGGCGTTCTTTAACTGAAGCTTTCTTT. Full variable domain (remainder filled in from reference TRBV5-1 and TRBJ1-1): KAGVTQTPRYLIKTRGQQVTLSCSPISGHRSVSWYQQTPGQGLQFLFEYFSETQRNKGNFPGRFSGRQFSNSRSEMNVSTLELGDSALYLCASSLVLGRRSLTEAFFGQGTRLTVV.

Ten or more counts support this clonotype. The rearrangement joins TRBV20-1 to TRBJ1-5; 7 nucleotides agree with TRBD1. The CDR3 is 14 residues long. Per germline, CDR1 DFQATT and CDR2 SNEGSKA (reference sequence). V lost 6 bases and J lost 6; bases outside the gene matches: 11. CDR3: CSAGTWQGVQPQHF. CDR3 nucleotides: TGCAGTGCAGGGACATGGCAGGGGGTTCAGCCCCAGCATTTT.

This clonotype was detected ten times or more. The chain uses TRBV5-6 and TRBJ1-1; no definite D call. Trimming cost V 0 bases and J 1 base, with 4 bases left between them. Per the germline V gene, CDR1 is SGHDT and CDR2 is YYEEEE. CDR3 length: 13 residues. This CDR3 reads CASSLAGNTEAFF. The CDR3 DNA reads as TGTGCCAGCAGCTTGGCCGGGAACACTGAAGCTTTCTTT.

This clonotype was counted ten times or more. The chain links TRBV6-6 to TRBJ1-3; 8 bases are a match to TRBD1. The CDR3 extends over 15 amino acids. Trimming at V came to 7 bases and at J to 3 bases, leaving 8 bases not matched to a gene. CDR1 is MNHNY and CDR2 is SVGAGI in the germline V gene (reference sequence). CDR3 loop: CASTTGQGGGNTIYF. The DNA of the CDR3 is TGTGCCAGCACCACCGGACAGGGAGGTGGAAACACCATATATTTT.

The sample holds many counts of this clonotype. The chain joins TRBV5-1 to TRBJ2-7, with D possibly being TRBD2 (7 bases). Deletions cut 7 bases from V and 5 bases from J, with 16 bases between. Per germline, CDR1 SGHRS and CDR2 YFSETQ. CDR3 size: 13 residues. The DNA of the CDR3 is TGCGCCAGCCGGAGGGGGGGTTCGGACGAGCAGTACTTC. It codes for CASRRGGSDEQYF.